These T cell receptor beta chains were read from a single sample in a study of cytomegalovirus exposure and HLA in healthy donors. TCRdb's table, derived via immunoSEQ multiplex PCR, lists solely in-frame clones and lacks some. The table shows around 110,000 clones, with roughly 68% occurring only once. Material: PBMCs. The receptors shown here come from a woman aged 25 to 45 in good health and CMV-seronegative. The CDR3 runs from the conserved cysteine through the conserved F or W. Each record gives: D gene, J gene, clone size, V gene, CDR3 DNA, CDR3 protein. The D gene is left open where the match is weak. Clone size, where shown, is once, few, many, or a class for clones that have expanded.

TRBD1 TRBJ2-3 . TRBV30 TGTGCCTGGAGTGTACATAGACAGGGTCTCGGGGATACGCAGTATTTT CAWSVHRQGLGDTQYF
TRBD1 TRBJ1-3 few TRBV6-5 TGTGCCAGCAGTTACTCCCGGGGACAGGCTGGAAACACCATATATTTT CASSYSRGQAGNTIYF
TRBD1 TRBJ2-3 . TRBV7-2 TGTGCCAGCAGCCGGACAGGTCCTAGCACAGATACGCAGTATTTT CASSRTGPSTDTQYF
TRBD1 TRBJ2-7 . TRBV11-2 TGTGCCAGCAGCTTAGTTAGGGACAGGTCCTACGAGCAGTACTTC CASSLVRDRSYEQYF
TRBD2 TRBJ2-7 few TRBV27 TGTGCCAGCAGTTGGACTAGCGGATACGAGCAGTACTTC CASSWTSGYEQYF
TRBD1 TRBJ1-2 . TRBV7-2 TGTGCCAGCAGCCTTACGACAGGGGTCGGCTACACCTTC CASSLTTGVGYTF
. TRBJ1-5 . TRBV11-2 TGTGCCAGCAGCTTAGATATTGGCAAGCCCCAGCATTTT CASSLDIGKPQHF
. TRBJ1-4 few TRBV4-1 TGCGCCAGCAGCCAAGATGAGAGGGCTGGGAAACTGTTTTTT CASSQDERAGKLFF
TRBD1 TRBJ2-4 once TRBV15 TGTGCCACCAGCAGAGAGGGGACAGGGGGACCACTAGCCAAAAACATTCAGTACTTC CATSREGTGGPLAKNIQYF
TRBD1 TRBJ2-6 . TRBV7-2 TGTGCCAGCAGCTCAGGAAGGGACAGGGGGTCCCTTGGGGCCAACGTCCTGACTTTC CASSSGRDRGSLGANVLTF
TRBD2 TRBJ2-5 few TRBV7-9 TGTGCCAGCAGCTTAGAGGGACTAGTCATGGGCAACTTC CASSLEGLVMGNF
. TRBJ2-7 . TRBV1 TGCACCAGCAGCCAAGATTTAAGGCAGGGGGCCAACGAGCAGTACTTC CTSSQDLRQGANEQYF
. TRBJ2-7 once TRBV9 TGTGCCAGCAGCGTAGATGGCGGCTCCTACGAGCAGTACTTC CASSVDGGSYEQYF
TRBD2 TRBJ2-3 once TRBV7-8 TGTGCCAGCAAGACAATCGGCGCCCTAGCGGGACTCACAGATACGCAGTATTTT CASKTIGALAGLTDTQYF
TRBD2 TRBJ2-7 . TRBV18 TGTGCCAGCTCACAGCAGCGGGAGCGCTCCTACGAGCAGTACTTC CASSQQRERSYEQYF
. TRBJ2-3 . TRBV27 TGTGCCAGCAGTTTATCATCCGGGTATACGCAGTATTTT CASSLSSGYTQYF
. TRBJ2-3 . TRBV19 TGTGCCACCATTCACGGACGGTCGGAGGAAGATACGCAGTATTTT CATIHGRSEEDTQYF
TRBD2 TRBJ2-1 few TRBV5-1 TGCGCCAGCAGTACTAGCGGGAGCTCCTACAATGAGCAGTTCTTC CASSTSGSSYNEQFF
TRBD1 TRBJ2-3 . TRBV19 TGTGCCAGTAGTTTCCGAGGGGGCCCAGATACGCAGTATTTT CASSFRGGPDTQYF
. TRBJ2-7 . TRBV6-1 TGTGCCAGCAGTGAAGTCGGTGCCTACGAGCAGTACTTC CASSEVGAYEQYF
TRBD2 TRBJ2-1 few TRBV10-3 TGTGCCATCAGTGAGGGACTAGCGGACCAGTTCTTC CAISEGLADQFF
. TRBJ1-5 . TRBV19 TGTGCCAGTAGTCGGGTCAATCAGCCCCAGCATTTT CASSRVNQPQHF
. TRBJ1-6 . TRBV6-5 TGTGCCAGCAGTCCCTCTCAACTCAATTCACCCCTCCACTTT CASSPSQLNSPLHF
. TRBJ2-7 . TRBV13 TGTGCCAGCAGCTTTAGGGGCGCAACCTACGAGCAGTACTTC CASSFRGATYEQYF
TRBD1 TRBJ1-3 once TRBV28 TGTGCCAGCAGCCCGGGACAGGTGTCGGGAAACACCATATATTTT CASSPGQVSGNTIYF
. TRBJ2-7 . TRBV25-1 TGTGCCAGCAGTGAATATGAGGAGGTGTACTTC CASSEYEEVYF
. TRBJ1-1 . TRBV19 TGTGCCAGTAGTATCTTATGGAACACTGAAGCTTTCTTT CASSILWNTEAFF
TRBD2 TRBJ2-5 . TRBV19 TGTGCCAGTAGAAAGGCGGGGGAGCAAGAGACCCAGTACTTC CASRKAGEQETQYF
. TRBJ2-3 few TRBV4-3 TGCGCCAGCAGCCAAGACTTCCCAGATACGCAGTATTTT CASSQDFPDTQYF
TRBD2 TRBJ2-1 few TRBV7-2 TGTGCCAGCAGCTTATGTTGCCAGCGGGAGGGAAACAATGAGCAGTTCTTC CASSLCCQREGNNEQFF
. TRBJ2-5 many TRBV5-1 TGCGCCAGCAGCTTGGCCGGAAACAGGGCAGAGACCCAGTACTTC CASSLAGNRAETQYF
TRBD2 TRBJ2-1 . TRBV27 TGTGCCAGCAGACGGACTAGCGGTGCCTACAATGAGCAGTTCTTC CASRRTSGAYNEQFF
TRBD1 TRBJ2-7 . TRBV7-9 TGTGCCAGCATTCAGACAGGGGGCCACGAGCAGTACTTC CASIQTGGHEQYF
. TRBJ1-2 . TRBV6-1 TGTGCCAGCAGTGAAATCAGGCGAGATGGCTACACCTTC CASSEIRRDGYTF
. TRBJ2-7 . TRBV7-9 TGTGCCAGCAGCGTTCCCGGGGTCTACGAGCAGTACTTC CASSVPGVYEQYF
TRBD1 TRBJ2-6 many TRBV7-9 TGTGCCAGCAGCAACTGGACAGGGTTGTCCTCTGGGGCCAACGTCCTGACTTTC CASSNWTGLSSGANVLTF
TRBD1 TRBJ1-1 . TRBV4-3 TGCGCCAGCAGCCAAGCTCAAGACAGGGTACGTGAAGCTTTCTTT CASSQAQDRVREAFF
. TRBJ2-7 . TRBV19 TGTGCCAGTAGTATCGCGTCGGGATTCGAGCAGTACTTC CASSIASGFEQYF
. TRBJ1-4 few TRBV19 TGTGCCAGTAGTATCAACAGGGCTAGAGCAACTAATGAAAAACTGTTTTTT CASSINRARATNEKLFF
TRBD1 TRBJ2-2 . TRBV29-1 TGCAGCGTTGGAGGACAGGCGAACACCGGGGAGCTGTTTTTT CSVGGQANTGELFF
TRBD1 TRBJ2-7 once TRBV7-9 TGTGCCAGCAGCCCGGGACAGACCTACGAGCAGTACTTC CASSPGQTYEQYF
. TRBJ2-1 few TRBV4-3 TGCGCCAGCAGCCAAGAGAATAGGGGGACTACCTACAATGAGCAGTTCTTC CASSQENRGTTYNEQFF
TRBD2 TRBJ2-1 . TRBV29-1 TGCAGCGTTGAATGGTCTAGCGGTCGGGAGCAGTTCTTC CSVEWSSGREQFF
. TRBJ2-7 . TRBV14 TGTGCCAGCAGCCAGCACCGGGACTTGAGCGAGCAGTACTTC CASSQHRDLSEQYF
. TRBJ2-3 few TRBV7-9 TGTGCCAGCAGCTTATTGAGCGGTAGCACAGATACGCAGTATTTT CASSLLSGSTDTQYF
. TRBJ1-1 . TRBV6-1 TGTGCCAGCAGTGAACTTCTGGACAAGCAGAACACTGAAGCTTTCTTT CASSELLDKQNTEAFF
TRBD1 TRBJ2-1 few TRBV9 TGTGCCAGCAGCGTCGGACAGGGGATTCACAATGAGCAGTTCTTC CASSVGQGIHNEQFF
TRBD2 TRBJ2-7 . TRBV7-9 TGTGCCAGCAGCTTACCCGGGACTAGCGGGAGTACGGGCTACGAGCAGTACTTC CASSLPGTSGSTGYEQYF
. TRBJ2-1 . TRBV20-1 TGCAGTGCTAGTCGAGCTGTTGAGCAGTTCTTC CSASRAVEQFF
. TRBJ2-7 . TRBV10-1 TGCGCCAGCAGCGCCGGGACAATTGGGGGCTACGAGCAGTACTTC CASSAGTIGGYEQYF
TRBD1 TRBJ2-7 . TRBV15 TGTGCCACCAGCAGACAGACAGGGGAATACGAGCAGTACTTC CATSRQTGEYEQYF